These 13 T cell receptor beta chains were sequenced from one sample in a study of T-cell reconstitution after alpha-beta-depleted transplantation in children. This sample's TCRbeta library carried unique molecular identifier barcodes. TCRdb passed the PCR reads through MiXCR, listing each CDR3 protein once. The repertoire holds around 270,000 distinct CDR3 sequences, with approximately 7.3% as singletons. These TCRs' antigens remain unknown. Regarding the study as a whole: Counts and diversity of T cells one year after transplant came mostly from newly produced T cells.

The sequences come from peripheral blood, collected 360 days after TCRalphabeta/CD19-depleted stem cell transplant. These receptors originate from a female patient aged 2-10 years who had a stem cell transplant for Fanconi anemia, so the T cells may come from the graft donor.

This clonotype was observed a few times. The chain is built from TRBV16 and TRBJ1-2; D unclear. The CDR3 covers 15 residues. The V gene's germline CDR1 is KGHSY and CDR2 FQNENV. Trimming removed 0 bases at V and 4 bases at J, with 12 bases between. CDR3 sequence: CASSQSWRQSYGYTF. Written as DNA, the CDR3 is TGTGCCAGCAGCCAATCTTGGAGGCAGAGCTATGGCTACACCTTC.

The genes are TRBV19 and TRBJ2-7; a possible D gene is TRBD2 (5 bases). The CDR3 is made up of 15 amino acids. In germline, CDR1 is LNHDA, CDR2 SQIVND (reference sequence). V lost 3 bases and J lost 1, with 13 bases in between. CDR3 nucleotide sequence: TGTGCCAGTAGTATTGGAGACTACCCTTCCTACGAGCAGTACTTC. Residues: CASSIGDYPSYEQYF.

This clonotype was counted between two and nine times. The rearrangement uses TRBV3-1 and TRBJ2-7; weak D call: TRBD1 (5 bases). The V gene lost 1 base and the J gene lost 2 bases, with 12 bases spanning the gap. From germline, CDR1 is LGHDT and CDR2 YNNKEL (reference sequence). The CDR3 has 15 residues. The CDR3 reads CASSQGRHRTYEQYF. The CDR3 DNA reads TGTGCCAGCAGCCAAGGGCGACACAGGACCTACGAGCAGTACTTC.

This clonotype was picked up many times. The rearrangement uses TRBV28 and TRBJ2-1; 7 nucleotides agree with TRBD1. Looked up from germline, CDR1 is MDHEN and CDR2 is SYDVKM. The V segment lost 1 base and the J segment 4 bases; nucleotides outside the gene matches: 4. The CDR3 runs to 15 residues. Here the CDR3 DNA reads TGTGCCAGCAGTTTATTGGGACAGACATACAATGAGCAGTTCTTC. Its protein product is CASSLLGQTYNEQFF.

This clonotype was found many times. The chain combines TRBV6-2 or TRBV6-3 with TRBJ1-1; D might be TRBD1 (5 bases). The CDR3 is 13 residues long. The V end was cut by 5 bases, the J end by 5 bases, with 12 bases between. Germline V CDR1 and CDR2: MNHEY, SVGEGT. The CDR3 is CASSGGPRTEAFF. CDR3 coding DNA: TGTGCCAGCAGTGGGGGACCAAGAACTGAAGCTTTCTTT.

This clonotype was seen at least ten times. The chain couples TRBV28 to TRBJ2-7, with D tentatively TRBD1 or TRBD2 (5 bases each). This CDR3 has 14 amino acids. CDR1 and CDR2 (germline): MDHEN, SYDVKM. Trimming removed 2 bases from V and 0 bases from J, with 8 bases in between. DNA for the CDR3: TGTGCCAGCAGTTTAGGGGGATTCTCCTACGAGCAGTACGTC. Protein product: CASSLGGFSYEQYV.

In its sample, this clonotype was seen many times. In DNA form, the CDR3 reads TGCAGTGCTCCTAGGACAGGAACAGATACGCAGTATTTT. Protein product: CSAPRTGTDTQYF. The chain uses TRBV20-1 and TRBJ2-3; 7 bases line up with TRBD1. Germline V lookup: CDR1 DFQATT, CDR2 SNEGSKA (reference sequence). The CDR3 extends over 13 amino acids. The V segment lost 5 bases and the J segment 3 bases; nucleotides outside the gene matches: 5.

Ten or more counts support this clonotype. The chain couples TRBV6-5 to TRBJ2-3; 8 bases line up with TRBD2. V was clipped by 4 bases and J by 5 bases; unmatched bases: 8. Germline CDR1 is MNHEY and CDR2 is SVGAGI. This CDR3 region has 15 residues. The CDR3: CASSSLTAGGDTQYF. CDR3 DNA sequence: TGTGCCAGCAGTTCCCTTACCGCGGGGGGAGATACGCAGTATTTT.

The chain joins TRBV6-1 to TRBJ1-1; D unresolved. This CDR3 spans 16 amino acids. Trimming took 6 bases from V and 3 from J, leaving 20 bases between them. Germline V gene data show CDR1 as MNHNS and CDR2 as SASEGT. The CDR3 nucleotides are TGTGCCAGCAGGGGGTTTGGGGTGAGGACGGACACTGAAGCTTTCTTT. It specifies CASRGFGVRTDTEAFF.

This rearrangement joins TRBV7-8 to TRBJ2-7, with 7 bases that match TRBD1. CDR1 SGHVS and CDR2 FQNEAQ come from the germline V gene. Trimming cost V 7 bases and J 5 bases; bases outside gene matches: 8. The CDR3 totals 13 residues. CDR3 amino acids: CASNAARGHEQYF. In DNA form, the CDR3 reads TGTGCCAGCAACGCGGCGAGGGGGCACGAGCAGTACTTC. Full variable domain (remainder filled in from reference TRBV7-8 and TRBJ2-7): GAGVSQSPRYKVAKRGQDVALRCDPISGHVSLFWYQQALGQGPEFLTYFQNEAQLDKSGLPSDRFFAERPEGSVSTLKIQRTQQEDSAVYLCASNAARGHEQYFGPGTRLTVT.

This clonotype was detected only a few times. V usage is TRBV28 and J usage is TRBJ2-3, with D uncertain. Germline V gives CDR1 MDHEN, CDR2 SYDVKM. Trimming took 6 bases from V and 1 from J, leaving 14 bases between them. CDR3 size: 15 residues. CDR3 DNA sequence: TGTGCCAGCAGGGGCGACGGGTCGGGCACAGATACGCAGTATTTT. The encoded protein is CASRGDGSGTDTQYF.

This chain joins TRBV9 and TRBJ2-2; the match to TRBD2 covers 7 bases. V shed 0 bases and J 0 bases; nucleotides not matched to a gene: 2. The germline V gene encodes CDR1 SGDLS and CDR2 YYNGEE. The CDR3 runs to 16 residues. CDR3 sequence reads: CASSVGGGANTGELFF. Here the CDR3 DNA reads TGTGCCAGCAGCGTAGGGGGGGGTGCGAACACCGGGGAGCTGTTTTTT.

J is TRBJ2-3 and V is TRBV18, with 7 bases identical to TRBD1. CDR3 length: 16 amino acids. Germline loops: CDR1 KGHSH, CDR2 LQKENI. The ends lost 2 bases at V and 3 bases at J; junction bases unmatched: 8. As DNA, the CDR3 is TGTGCCAGCTCACCAAGTCTAGGGGGCCAAACAGATACGCAGTATTTT. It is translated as CASSPSLGGQTDTQYF.